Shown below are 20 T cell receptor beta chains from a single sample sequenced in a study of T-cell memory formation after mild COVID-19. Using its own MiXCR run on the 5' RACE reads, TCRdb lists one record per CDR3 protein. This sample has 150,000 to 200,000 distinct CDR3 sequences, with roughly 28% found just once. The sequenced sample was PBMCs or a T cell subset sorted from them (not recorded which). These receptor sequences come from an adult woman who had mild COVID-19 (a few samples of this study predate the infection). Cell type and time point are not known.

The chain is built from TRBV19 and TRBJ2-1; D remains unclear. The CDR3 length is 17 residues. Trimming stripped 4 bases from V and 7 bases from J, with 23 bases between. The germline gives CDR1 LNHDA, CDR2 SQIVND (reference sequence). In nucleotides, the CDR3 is TGTGCCAGTAGTACCATGCCCCTCGTTTTAAGGGAAAATGAGCAGTTCTTC. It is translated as CASSTMPLVLRENEQFF.

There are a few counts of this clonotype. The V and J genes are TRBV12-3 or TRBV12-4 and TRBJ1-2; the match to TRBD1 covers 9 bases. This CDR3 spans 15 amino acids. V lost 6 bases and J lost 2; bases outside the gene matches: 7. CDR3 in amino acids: CASSPGQGGNYGYTF. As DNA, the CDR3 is TGTGCCAGCAGCCCGGGACAGGGAGGAAACTATGGCTACACCTTC.

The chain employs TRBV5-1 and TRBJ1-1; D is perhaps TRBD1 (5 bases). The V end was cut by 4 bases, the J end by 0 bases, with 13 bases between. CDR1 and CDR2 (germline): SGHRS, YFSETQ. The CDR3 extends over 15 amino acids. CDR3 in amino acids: CASSPTGRMNTEAFF. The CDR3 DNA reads TGCGCCAGCAGCCCAACGGGACGGATGAACACTGAAGCTTTCTTT.

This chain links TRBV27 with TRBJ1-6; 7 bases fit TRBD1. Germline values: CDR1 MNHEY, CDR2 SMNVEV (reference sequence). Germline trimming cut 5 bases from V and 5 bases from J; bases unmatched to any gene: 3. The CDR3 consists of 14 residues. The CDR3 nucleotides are TGTGCCAGCAGTGTGCAGGGGGATAATTCACCCCTCCACTTT. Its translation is CASSVQGDNSPLHF.

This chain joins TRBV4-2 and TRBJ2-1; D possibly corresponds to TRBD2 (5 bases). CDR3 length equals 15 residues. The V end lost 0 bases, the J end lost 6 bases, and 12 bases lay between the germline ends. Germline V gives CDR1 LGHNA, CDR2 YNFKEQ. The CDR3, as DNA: TGTGCCAGCAGCCAAGAACGGGGTAGGGTCAATGAGCAGTTCTTC. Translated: CASSQERGRVNEQFF.

Written as DNA, the CDR3 is TGTGCCAGCAGCTTAGAGCCTGGAGATAAGCAGTTCTTC. Translating gives CASSLEPGDKQFF. V usage is TRBV7-2 and J usage is TRBJ2-1; D unclear. Germline CDR1 reads SGHTA; CDR2 reads FQGNSA. This CDR3 is 13 amino acids long. V was clipped by 1 base and J by 11 bases, with 12 bases between them.

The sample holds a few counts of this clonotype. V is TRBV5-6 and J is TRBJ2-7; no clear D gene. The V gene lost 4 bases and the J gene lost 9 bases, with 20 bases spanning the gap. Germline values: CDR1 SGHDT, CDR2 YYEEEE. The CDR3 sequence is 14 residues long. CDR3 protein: CASSPDGIYDGQYF. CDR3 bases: TGTGCCAGCAGCCCCGATGGCATTTACGACGGGCAGTACTTC.

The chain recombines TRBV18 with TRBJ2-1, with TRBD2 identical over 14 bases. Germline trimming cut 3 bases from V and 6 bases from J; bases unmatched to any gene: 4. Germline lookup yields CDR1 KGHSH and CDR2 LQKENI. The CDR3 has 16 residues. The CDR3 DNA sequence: TGTGCCAGCTCACCGCTGGGGACTAGCGGGGGCAATGAGCAGTTCTTC. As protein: CASSPLGTSGGNEQFF.

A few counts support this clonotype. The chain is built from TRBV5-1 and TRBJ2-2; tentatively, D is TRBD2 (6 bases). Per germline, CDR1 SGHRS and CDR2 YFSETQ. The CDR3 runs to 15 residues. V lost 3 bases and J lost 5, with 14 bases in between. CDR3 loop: CASSSRAEGTGELFF. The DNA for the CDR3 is TGCGCCAGCAGCTCTCGGGCGGAGGGGACCGGGGAGCTGTTTTTT.

CDR3 amino acids: CSARASVYSYEQYF. The CDR3 bases are TGCAGTGCTAGAGCGTCAGTTTACTCCTACGAGCAGTACTTC. The rearrangement uses TRBV20-1 and TRBJ2-7; D gene ambiguous. This CDR3 region has 14 residues. Germline CDR1 is DFQATT and CDR2 is SNEGSKA (reference sequence). The V gene lost 1 base and the J gene lost 0 bases, with 10 bases spanning the gap.

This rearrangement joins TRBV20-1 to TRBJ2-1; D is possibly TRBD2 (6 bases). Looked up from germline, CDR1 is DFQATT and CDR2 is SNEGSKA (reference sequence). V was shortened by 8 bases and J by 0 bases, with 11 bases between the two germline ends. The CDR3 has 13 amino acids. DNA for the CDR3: TGCAGTATTAGCGGAAGCTCCTACAATGAGCAGTTCTTC. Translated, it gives CSISGSSYNEQFF.

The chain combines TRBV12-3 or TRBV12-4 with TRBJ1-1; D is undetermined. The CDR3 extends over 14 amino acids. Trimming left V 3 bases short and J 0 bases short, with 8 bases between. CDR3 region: CASSLRPMNTEAFF. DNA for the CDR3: TGTGCCAGCAGTTTGCGGCCTATGAACACTGAAGCTTTCTTT.

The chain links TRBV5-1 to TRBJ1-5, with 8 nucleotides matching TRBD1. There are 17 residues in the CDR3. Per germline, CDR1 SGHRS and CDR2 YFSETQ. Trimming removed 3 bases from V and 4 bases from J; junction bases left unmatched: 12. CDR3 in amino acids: CASSSLFVRTGNQPQHF. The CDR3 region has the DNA TGCGCCAGCAGCTCCCTATTCGTAAGGACAGGGAATCAGCCCCAGCATTTT.

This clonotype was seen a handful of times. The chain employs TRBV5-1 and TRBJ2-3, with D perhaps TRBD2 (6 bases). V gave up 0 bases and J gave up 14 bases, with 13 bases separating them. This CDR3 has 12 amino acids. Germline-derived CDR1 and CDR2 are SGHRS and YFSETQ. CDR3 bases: TGCGCCAGCAGCTTGGAAGGCGGGGTACCGTATTTT. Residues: CASSLEGGVPYF.

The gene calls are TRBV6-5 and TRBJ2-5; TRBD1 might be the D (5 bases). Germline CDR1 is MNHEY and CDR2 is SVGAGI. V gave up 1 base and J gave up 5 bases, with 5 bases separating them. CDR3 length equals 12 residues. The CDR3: CASSYWGETQYF. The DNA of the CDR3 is TGTGCCAGCAGTTACTGGGGCGAGACCCAGTACTTC.

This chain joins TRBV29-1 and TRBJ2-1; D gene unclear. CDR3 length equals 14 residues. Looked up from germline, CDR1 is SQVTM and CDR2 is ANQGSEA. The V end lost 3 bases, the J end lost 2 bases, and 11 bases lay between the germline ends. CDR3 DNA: TGCAGCGTTGATGGCCAGCGAACCTACAATGAGCAGTTCTTC. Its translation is CSVDGQRTYNEQFF.

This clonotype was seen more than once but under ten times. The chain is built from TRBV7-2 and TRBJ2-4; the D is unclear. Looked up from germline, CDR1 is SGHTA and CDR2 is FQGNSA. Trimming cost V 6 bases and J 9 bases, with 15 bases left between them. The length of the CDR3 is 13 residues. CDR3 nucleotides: TGTGCCAGCAGGGCCCAGCTGAGTGGCATTCAGTACTTC. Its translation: CASRAQLSGIQYF.

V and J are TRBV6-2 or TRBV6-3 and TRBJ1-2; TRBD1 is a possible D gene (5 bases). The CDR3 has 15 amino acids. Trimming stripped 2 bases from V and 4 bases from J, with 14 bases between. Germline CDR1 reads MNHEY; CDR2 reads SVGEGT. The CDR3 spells CASSYPRAGSYGYTF. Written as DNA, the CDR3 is TGTGCCAGCAGTTACCCCAGGGCGGGGTCCTATGGCTACACCTTC.

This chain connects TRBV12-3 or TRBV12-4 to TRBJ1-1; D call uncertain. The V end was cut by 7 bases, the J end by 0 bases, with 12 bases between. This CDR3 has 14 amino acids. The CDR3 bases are TGTGCCAGCAATTTTGGACGGTTGAACACTGAAGCTTTCTTT. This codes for CASNFGRLNTEAFF.

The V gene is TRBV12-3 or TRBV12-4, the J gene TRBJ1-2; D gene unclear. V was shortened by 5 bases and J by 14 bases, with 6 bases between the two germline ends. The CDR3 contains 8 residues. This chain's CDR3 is CASSPRTF. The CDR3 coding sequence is TGTGCCAGCAGTCCTAGGACCTTC.